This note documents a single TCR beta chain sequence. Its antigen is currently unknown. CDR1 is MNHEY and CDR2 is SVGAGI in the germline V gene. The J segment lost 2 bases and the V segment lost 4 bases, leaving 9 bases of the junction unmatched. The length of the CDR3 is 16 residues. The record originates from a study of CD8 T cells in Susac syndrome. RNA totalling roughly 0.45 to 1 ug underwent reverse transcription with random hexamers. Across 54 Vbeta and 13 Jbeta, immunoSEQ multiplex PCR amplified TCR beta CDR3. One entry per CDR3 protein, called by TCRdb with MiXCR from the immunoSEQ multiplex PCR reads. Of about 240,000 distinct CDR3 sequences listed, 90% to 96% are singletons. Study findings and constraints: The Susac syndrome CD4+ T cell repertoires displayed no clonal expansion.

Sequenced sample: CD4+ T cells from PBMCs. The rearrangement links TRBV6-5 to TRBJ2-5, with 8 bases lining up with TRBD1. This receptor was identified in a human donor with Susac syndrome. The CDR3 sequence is CASSWGWGTGQETQYF. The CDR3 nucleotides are TGTGCCAGCAGTTGGGGATGGGGGACAGGACAAGAGACCCAGTACTTC.